This TCR beta chain appears in the sequencing data of a study of OX40 agonist ivuxolimab in advanced cancers. Here immunoSEQ multiplex PCR was the method, and the copy in TCRdb shows in-frame clones only, minus some. The sample holds some 80,000 clones, over 80% seen once. Per the germline V gene, CDR1 is SGHTA and CDR2 is FQGNSA. The CDR3 is 14 amino acids. Between the trimmed V and J ends, which lost 2 bases and 6 bases, there was a span of 12 bases. The sequence came from an adult with an advanced solid tumor such as melanoma, head and neck, liver or kidney cancer. V and J are TRBV7-2 and TRBJ2-3; unclear D gene. The sample was CD4+ or CD8+ T cells sorted from blood, taken in a trial of the OX40 agonist ivuxolimab. Here the CDR3 DNA reads TGTGCCAGCAGCTTATACTCCGCCGGGGATACGCAGTATTTT. Amino acid sequence: CASSLYSAGDTQYF.